Reported below is one T cell receptor (beta chain). Its antigen is unknown. Base quality data are lacking; no much larger clone is found one base away. Here V drops 2 bases and J drops 10 bases, and the junction holds 8 bases not matched to any gene. CDR1 and CDR2 are drawn from the germline V gene: SGHTA, FQGNSA. Including cysteine and phenylalanine, the CDR3 has 15 amino acids. Only the CDR3 region is kept as DNA, spanning 45 bases read in frame from base 1. The CDR3 regions of human TCRbeta chains were analyzed by immunosequencing. The original methods were these. TCRs in the repertoires were compared against a reference library of SARS-CoV-2-specific TCRs that had been generated with the MIRA antigen-specificity platform. Breadth meant the fraction of unique TCRs that were SARS-CoV-2-associated, whereas depth meant the fraction of total T cells that were SARS-CoV-2-associated. Using the MIRA data, each spike-specific TCR was mapped to the spike region that the TCR reacts to and placed in a CD4 or CD8 class. Log10-transformed breadth and depth values were compared by one-way ANOVA with Sidak's multiple comparisons tests. TCRdb retrieved this table from immuneACCESS and kept in-frame rearrangements only. Not all clones are present; in checked studies, unresolved V genes account for under half, and no reason is known for the remainder. That table is the source of V, J and clone size, and D and trimming were worked out from the DNA. The sample records 70,000 to 95,000 clones, 85% to 90% of which are singletons. Of the sample, about 1.3% falls within the top ten clones.

The data were taken from a study of T cell responses to AZD1222 COVID-19 vaccine (dated by TCRdb to the early 2020s). About the study as a whole: A total of just over 230 trial participants underwent TCR sequencing, of whom around 200 received two doses of AZD1222 and around 26 received two doses of the MenACWY control vaccine. Trial participants were enrolled by age into subgroups of 18-55, 56-69 and 70-plus years, and 148, 28 and 57 TCR-sequenced participants, respectively, were included in these subgroups.

The time point label, as the study defines it: about 28 days (+/-7) after the second vaccine dose. AZD1222 recipients with second doses at about 4 weeks or about 12 weeks were pooled, because spike-specific TCR depth and breadth did not differ between schedules. Vaccinee samples came from UK trials COV001 and COV002, including a single-blind randomized controlled phase 2/3 trial of AZD1222 (ChAdOx1 nCoV-19) in healthy adults. For TCRbeta chain sequencing, PBMC samples were collected from trial participants at day 0 and at day 28 after the second dose. The full study reports these points: After two AZD1222 doses, both the breadth and the depth of spike-specific TCRs were significantly higher than at day 0 and than in MenACWY recipients. In the small 56-69-year group, the increase in depth fell short of significance, most likely because of low power. Because no day 14 peak-response samples were available, the repertoires could be characterized only after the peak T cell response. Participants were mostly white British, with more females than males. The authors suggested clonal diversity may have been underestimated. Vaccine-associated CD4 TCRs spanned the whole spike protein, with dominant responses in regions 160-218 and 743-854. Reportedly, almost half of the unique spike-specific TCRs recognized epitopes lying outside the regions that are mutated in the B.1.351 and B.1.1.7 variants. Conclusions about previously exposed vaccinees are limited, since just five to seven AZD1222 recipients were seropositive for SARS-CoV-2 at baseline.

The source material was peripheral blood, sampled 28 days after the second AZD1222 dose. This sequence was found in an adult who received the AZD1222 COVID-19 vaccine. The sequence joins TRBV7-2 to TRBJ1-6, and TRBD1 aligns with 7 junction nucleotides. In nucleotide form, the sequence is TGTGCCAGCAGCTTAACCGGACAGGTCCAATCACCCCTCCACTTT. It translates as CASSLTGQVQSPLHF.